These T cell receptor beta chains were read from a single sample in a study of OX40 agonist ivuxolimab in advanced cancers. Only in-frame clones appear in the TCRdb table, and some are missing; sequencing was by immunoSEQ multiplex PCR. The sample shows 55,000 to 65,000 clones, less than 90% of them seen only once. The specimen was CD4+ or CD8+ T cells sorted from blood, collected in a trial of the OX40 agonist ivuxolimab. These receptors all come from an adult with an advanced solid tumor such as melanoma, head and neck, liver or kidney cancer. Both conserved end residues are part of each CDR3. D genes are given only for firm matches. Rows give clone size only sometimes, using once, few, many, or a class for an expanded clone.

clone_size | j_call | d_call | v_call | cdr3_nt | cdr3_aa
few | TRBJ2-7 | - | TRBV4-1 | TGCGCCAGCAGCCAAGCTCCGGGACCCTCCTACGAGCAGTACTTC | CASSQAPGPSYEQYF
- | TRBJ2-7 | - | TRBV28 | TGTGCCAGCAGTCCCCCCCCGGGCTCCCCCTACGAGCAGTACTTC | CASSPPPGSPYEQYF
once | TRBJ2-5 | TRBD1 | TRBV18 | TGTGCCAGCTCACGGGACAGCCAAGAGACCCAGTACTTC | CASSRDSQETQYF
- | TRBJ1-1 | - | TRBV7-3 | TGTGCCAGCAGCTTCTTTGGCGGCACTGAAGCTTTCTTT | CASSFFGGTEAFF
- | TRBJ2-2 | - | TRBV7-2 | TGTGCCAGCAGCTTAGCGACGGGGGCGAACACCGGGGAGCTGTTTTTT | CASSLATGANTGELFF
- | TRBJ2-3 | - | TRBV28 | TGTGCCAGCAGTTCCTCGAGGGGAGTGGCAGATACGCAGTATTTT | CASSSSRGVADTQYF
- | TRBJ1-1 | - | TRBV5-1 | TGCGCCAGCAGCTTTATCGGGGCCATGAACACTGAAGCTTTCTTT | CASSFIGAMNTEAFF
- | TRBJ1-5 | TRBD1 | TRBV19 | TGTGCCAGTAGTAACGACAGGGAAATTAGCAATCAGCCCCAGCATTTT | CASSNDREISNQPQHF
- | TRBJ2-1 | TRBD2 | TRBV18 | TGTGCCAGCTCACCACTAGCGGGGGGGCAAGCTGAGCAGTTCTTC | CASSPLAGGQAEQFF
- | TRBJ1-6 | - | TRBV4-1 | TGCGCCAGCTCCTCGGGGACTCGCTCCTATAATTCACCCCTCCACTTT | CASSSGTRSYNSPLHF
- | TRBJ2-7 | TRBD2 | TRBV7-2 | TGTGCCAGCAGCTACTTTAGCGGGAGGGCCCCCGAGCAGTACTTC | CASSYFSGRAPEQYF
- | TRBJ1-1 | - | TRBV18 | TGTGCCAGCTCACAGGGCAGCAACACTGAAGCTTTCTTT | CASSQGSNTEAFF
- | TRBJ2-1 | TRBD2 | TRBV15 | TGTGCCACCAGCAGAGACGTAGCGGGGTACAATGAGCAGTTCTTC | CATSRDVAGYNEQFF
- | TRBJ2-1 | TRBD1 | TRBV18 | TGTGCCAGCTCACCATTCCTGGACAGGCGTGATGAGCAGTTCTTC | CASSPFLDRRDEQFF
- | TRBJ1-3 | - | TRBV7-2 | TGTGCCAGCAGCTTAGACCAGGGAAACGGAAACACCATATATTTT | CASSLDQGNGNTIYF
- | TRBJ2-7 | - | TRBV6-1 | TGTGCCAGCAGTGAAGGCTCCCCTCTCTCCTACGAGCAGTACTTC | CASSEGSPLSYEQYF
- | TRBJ1-1 | - | TRBV11-2 | TGTGCCAGCAACAAGCAACGGAACACTGAAGCTTTCTTT | CASNKQRNTEAFF
once | TRBJ2-6 | - | TRBV7-2 | TGTGCCAGCAGCTTCGCGGGGCCAGGTAGGGCCAACGTCCTGACTTTC | CASSFAGPGRANVLTF
- | TRBJ1-2 | - | TRBV19 | TGTGCCAGTACCCCTGGGGCACCTTATGGCTACACCTTC | CASTPGAPYGYTF
- | TRBJ2-7 | TRBD1 | TRBV7-2 | TGTGCCAGCAGCCGGGGACAGCGCACCTACGAGCAGTACTTC | CASSRGQRTYEQYF
- | TRBJ2-1 | TRBD2 | TRBV18 | TGTGCCAGCTCACCCCGGACTAGCGGGGGGGCGGGGGAGCAGTTCTTC | CASSPRTSGGAGEQFF
- | TRBJ2-5 | - | TRBV27 | TGTGCCAGCAGTTTATCAGGGAAGCAAGAGACCCAGTACTTC | CASSLSGKQETQYF
- | TRBJ1-5 | - | TRBV4-3 | TGCGCCAGCAGCCAAGAAATCACAGATAGCAATCAGCCCCAGCATTTT | CASSQEITDSNQPQHF
few | TRBJ2-7 | TRBD2 | TRBV2 | TGTGCCAGCAGCCCTCGGGGGGGGGCCTACGAGCAGTACTTC | CASSPRGGAYEQYF
- | TRBJ2-5 | - | TRBV28 | TGTGCCAGCTCGCCCTTGGGGATGCACCAAGAGACCCAGTACTTC | CASSPLGMHQETQYF
- | TRBJ1-2 | TRBD1 | TRBV27 | TGTGCCAGCAGGACAGGGGGGGGCTACACCTTC | CASRTGGGYTF
- | TRBJ1-2 | TRBD1 | TRBV6-1 | TGTGCCAGCAGAGCCGGGACAGGGAATGGCTACACCTTC | CASRAGTGNGYTF
- | TRBJ2-4 | - | TRBV19 | TGTGCCAGCAATAAACCAGGGCAAAACATTCAGTACTTC | CASNKPGQNIQYF
few | TRBJ2-1 | TRBD1 | TRBV5-4 | TGTGCCAGCAGCTTGCCGGGACAGGGGGCAGTTAGTGAGCAGTTCTTC | CASSLPGQGAVSEQFF
- | TRBJ2-7 | - | TRBV6-5 | TGTGCCAGCAGTTACTCGGACGGCACCTACGAGCAGTACTTC | CASSYSDGTYEQYF
few | TRBJ1-6 | - | TRBV7-2 | TGTGCCAGCAGCTTAGTATTCAGAGGGGATTCACCCCTCCACTTT | CASSLVFRGDSPLHF
- | TRBJ1-5 | - | TRBV6-1 | TGTGCCAGCACCCCCGGAACAGGCGGTCAGCCCCAGCATTTT | CASTPGTGGQPQHF
- | TRBJ2-7 | TRBD1 | TRBV30 | TGTGCCTGGAGCCAAGACAGGGGGCCCTACGAGCAGTACTTC | CAWSQDRGPYEQYF
- | TRBJ2-1 | TRBD2 | TRBV7-7 | TGTGCCAGCAGCACCGGGAGGAGCTCCTACAATGAGCAGTTCTTC | CASSTGRSSYNEQFF
- | TRBJ2-2 | - | TRBV4-3 | TGCGCCAGCTCTCCACGAGGACTCACCACCGGGGAGCTGTTTTTT | CASSPRGLTTGELFF
- | TRBJ1-5 | - | TRBV7-8 | TGTGCCAGCAGCTTAGCGGCCGGGACACCGAATCAGCCCCAGCATTTT | CASSLAAGTPNQPQHF
- | TRBJ1-1 | - | TRBV30 | TGTGCCTGGACTCAGCGGCAGGTGAACACTGAAGCTTTCTTT | CAWTQRQVNTEAFF